These T cell receptor beta chains were read from a single sample in a study of tumor-infiltrating lymphocytes in primary liver carcinoma. TCRdb processed the multiplex PCR reads anew with MiXCR; each CDR3 protein has one entry. The table includes about 200,000 distinct CDR3 sequences, approximately 65% detected once. Sequencing was performed on peripheral blood. The receptor source for this set is a woman aged 60-75 years with primary liver carcinoma and hepatitis B virus infection. The CDR3 runs from the conserved cysteine through the conserved F or W. A D gene is named only where the DNA matches it firmly. Where a row states a size, it is once, few, many or the class of an expanded clone; other rows omit it.

-	TRBJ2-7	-	TRBV11-2	TGTGCCTGCTTAGGTCCAGGGGCCTACGAGCAATACTTC	CACLGPGAYEQYF
-	TRBJ2-1	-	TRBV6-5	TGTGTCAGCAGTCCCGGACAGCCGACCCACATTGAGCAGTTCTTC	CVSSPGQPTHIEQFF
-	TRBJ1-3	-	TRBV5-5	TGTGCCAGCAGCTTCGAACTGGGACCTGGAAACACCATATATTTT	CASSFELGPGNTIYF
-	TRBJ2-6	TRBD1	TRBV12-3/TRBV12-4	TGTGCCAGCAGTATTGGGACAGGGGGCTCGGGGGGCAACGTCCTGACTTTC	CASSIGTGGSGGNVLTF
-	TRBJ2-7	TRBD1	TRBV14	TGTGTCAGCAGCCAAGTAAAGCTCCGGGACAGTTCCTACGAGCAGTACTTC	CVSSQVKLRDSSYEQYF
-	TRBJ2-4	-	TRBV11-2	TGTGTCAGTAGCTTAGTGCAGGGGATGGGCGTCAGAAACATTCAGTACTTC	CVSSLVQGMGVRNIQYF
-	TRBJ2-2	-	TRBV29-1	TGCAGTGTTGGCTTCACCGGGGAGGTGTTTTTT	CSVGFTGEVFF
-	TRBJ2-1	-	TRBV20-1	TGCACTGCTAGAGGGACCCAGGGGTCCTACAATGAGCAGTTCTTC	CTARGTQGSYNEQFF
-	TRBJ2-2	-	TRBV2	TGTGCCAGCAGTGTAGGGGGAGCGGTCACCGGGGAGCTGTTTTTT	CASSVGGAVTGELFF
-	TRBJ1-2	-	TRBV6-6	TGTGCCGGCAGCCCCCTTGTACCGGAGGGCTACACCTTC	CAGSPLVPEGYTF
few	TRBJ2-7	-	TRBV6-5	TGTGTCAGCAGTCACCCCCCGGGACACGGGTTTAGGGACGAGCAGTACTTC	CVSSHPPGHGFRDEQYF
-	TRBJ2-3	TRBD2	TRBV11-2	TGTGCCGGCAGCTTAATGGGCCTAGCGGGATTGAGAGTCCGCACAGATACACAGTATTTT	CAGSLMGLAGLRVRTDTQYF
-	TRBJ2-7	TRBD2	TRBV7-8	TGTGCCAGCAACTTAGCGGGGACTAGAAAGCGCGAGCAGTACTTC	CASNLAGTRKREQYF
few	TRBJ2-3	TRBD2	TRBV5-1	TGCGCCAGCAGCTCTCCGGGACTAGCGGGAGTATGGGACACAGATACGCAGTATTTT	CASSSPGLAGVWDTDTQYF
-	TRBJ2-2	-	TRBV11-2	TGCGTCAGCAACTTATATATCGGGGAGCTGTTTTTT	CVSNLYIGELFF
-	TRBJ2-5	TRBD2	TRBV5-1	TGCGCCAGCAGCGAAGGACTAGCGGGGAGATCAGAGACCCAGTACTTC	CASSEGLAGRSETQYF
once	TRBJ2-1	-	TRBV2	TGTGCCAGCACCCAGGGGCGGGATCAGTTCTTC	CASTQGRDQFF
-	TRBJ2-7	-	TRBV6-1	TGTGCCAGCAGTGAAGCTTTCGGGCAGGGTTTCGAGCAGTACTTC	CASSEAFGQGFEQYF
-	TRBJ2-4	-	TRBV6-5	TGTGCCAGCAGTTGCGCGGCGGGGAGCAAAAACATTCAGTACTTC	CASSCAAGSKNIQYF
many	TRBJ1-1	-	TRBV12-3/TRBV12-4	TGTGCCAGCCAGGGACTGACAATGAACACTGAAGCTTTCTTT	CASQGLTMNTEAFF
-	TRBJ2-7	-	TRBV29-1	TGTAGCGTTGGGAGCAGGCCGGGGGAGCAGTACTTC	CSVGSRPGEQYF
-	TRBJ2-7	-	TRBV11-1	TGTGCCACCAGTTTAGACAGGAAAGAGCAGTACTTC	CATSLDRKEQYF
once	TRBJ2-7	-	TRBV11-2	TGTGCCAGCAGTGTGTATGAGCGTAACTACAAGCAGTACTTC	CASSVYERNYKQYF
-	TRBJ2-3	TRBD2	TRBV28	TGTGCCAGCCAATCTTGGGGGGAGGGCGCAGATACGCAGTATTTT	CASQSWGEGADTQYF
many	TRBJ2-2	-	TRBV10-3	TGTGCCATCAGCTTGTTTAGCCCCGGGGAGCTGTTTTTT	CAISLFSPGELFF
few	TRBJ2-7	TRBD2	TRBV11-2	TGTCTCAGCAGCCCTTTAGCGGGGGCGCGGGACGAGCAGTACTTC	CLSSPLAGARDEQYF
-	TRBJ1-1	-	TRBV11-3	TGTGCCAGCAGCCTCATTCGGGGAGACACTGAAGCTTCCTTT	CASSLIRGDTEASF
-	TRBJ2-2	-	TRBV11-2	TGTGCCAGCAGCCAGGAACTTCCAGGGGCCACCGGGGACCTGTTCTTT	CASSQELPGATGDLFF